These T cell receptor beta chains were read from a single sample in a study of human T cells and chemical hapten exposure. TCRdb reprocessed the RACE reads via MiXCR and lists one record per CDR3 protein. The sample includes 74,000 or so distinct CDR3 sequences, 10% to 15% of them seen just once. Here the sequenced sample was whole blood, taken in connection with sensitization to the hapten diphenylcyclopropenone (DPC). The receptor source for this set is a woman between 55 and 75 years old with alopecia areata. Some clones in this sample may be carry-over from other donors' samples. CDR3s include the opening cysteine and the closing phenylalanine or tryptophan. D genes are given only for firm matches. Clone size appears in some rows only: once, few, many, or a class for an expanded clone.

V	size	D	J	CDR3	DNA
TRBV9	few	.	TRBJ1-5	CASSVDWGSNQPQHF	TGTGCCAGCAGCGTAGATTGGGGAAGCAATCAGCCCCAGCATTTT
TRBV11-2	many	.	TRBJ1-3	CASRIRVGINSGNTIYF	TGTGCCAGCAGGATCCGCGTGGGGATAAACTCTGGAAACACCATATATTTT
TRBV24-1	many	.	TRBJ2-1	CATSDTRLSNEQFF	TGTGCCACCAGTGATACTAGACTGAGCAATGAGCAGTTCTTC
TRBV11-2	many	.	TRBJ2-3	CASSGVDTQYF	TGTGCCAGCAGCGGGGTGGATACGCAGTATTTT
TRBV13	.	.	TRBJ1-4	CASSLRVGEKLFF	TGTGCCAGCAGCTTAAGGGTGGGCGAAAAACTGTTTTTT
TRBV6-5	few	.	TRBJ1-6	CASSIRDTTNSPLHF	TGTGCCAGCAGTATCCGGGACACTACTAATTCACCCCTCCACTTT
TRBV3-1	.	.	TRBJ2-1	CASSQARTAVYSYNEQFF	TGTGCCAGCAGCCAAGCAAGAACTGCCGTTTACTCCTACAATGAGCAGTTCTTC
TRBV29-1	.	.	TRBJ2-1	CGASYNEQFF	TGCGGGGCCTCCTACAATGAGCAGTTCTTC
TRBV5-1	many	TRBD2	TRBJ2-3	CASSLWDYSTDTQYF	TGCGCCAGCAGCTTGTGGGACTACAGCACAGATACGCAGTATTTT
TRBV3-1	few	.	TRBJ2-3	CASSRATTSTDTQYF	TGTGCCAGCAGCCGGGCTACGACCAGCACAGATACGCAGTATTTT
TRBV21-1	many	.	TRBJ1-6	CASSNYLGGIDNSPLHF	TGTGCCAGCAGCAATTACTTAGGGGGGATCGATAATTCACCCCTCCACTTT
TRBV5-1	few	TRBD2	TRBJ2-3	CASSSPGRPLAGGLSTDTQYF	TGCGCCAGCAGCTCCCCCGGGCGGCCGCTTGCGGGGGGCCTAAGCACAGATACGCAGTATTTT
TRBV6-6	few	.	TRBJ2-5	CASSYLGMISPTPEETQYF	TGTGCCAGCAGTTACTTGGGGATGATTAGCCCCACCCCCGAAGAGACCCAGTACTTC
TRBV5-4	many	TRBD1	TRBJ1-6	CASSTKTGGKSYNSPLHF	TGTGCCAGCAGCACCAAGACAGGGGGGAAATCCTATAATTCACCCCTCCACTTT
TRBV6-9	few	.	TRBJ1-1	CATPGGRTEAFF	TGTGCCACCCCCGGAGGAAGGACTGAAGCTTTCTTT
TRBV7-2	.	TRBD2	TRBJ2-2	CASSLMTSGTGELFF	TGTGCCAGCAGCTTAATGACTAGCGGGACCGGGGAGCTGTTTTTT
TRBV11-3	many	.	TRBJ1-1	CASSRSGETEAFF	TGTGCCAGCAGTCGATCGGGGGAAACTGAAGCTTTCTTT
TRBV5-1	many	.	TRBJ1-5	CASSLAGTGQPQHF	TGCGCCAGCAGCTTGGCAGGGACGGGGCAGCCCCAGCATTTT
TRBV29-1	many	.	TRBJ2-7	CSVAPQSYEQYF	TGCAGCGTTGCGCCACAGTCCTACGAGCAGTACTTC
TRBV3-1	many	.	TRBJ2-1	CASSLNPGSSYNEQFF	TGTGCCAGCAGCCTTAATCCGGGGAGCTCCTACAATGAGCAGTTCTTC
TRBV18	few	TRBD1	TRBJ1-4	CASSAQGRNNEKLFF	TGTGCCAGCTCGGCACAGGGGCGCAACAATGAAAAACTGTTTTTT
TRBV11-2	.	.	TRBJ1-1	CASSPAGTNTEAFF	TGTGCCAGCAGCCCTGCAGGGACGAACACTGAAGCTTTCTTT
TRBV6-1	few	TRBD1	TRBJ1-1	CASREDRGGTEAFF	TGTGCCAGCAGGGAGGACAGGGGAGGGACTGAAGCTTTCTTT
TRBV5-4	many	.	TRBJ2-7	CASSLDGRSSYEQYF	TGTGCCAGCAGCTTGGATGGACGTAGCTCCTACGAGCAGTACTTC
TRBV11-2	few	.	TRBJ2-2	CASGSPGVPNATGELFF	TGTGCCAGTGGGAGTCCGGGGGTCCCCAACGCCACCGGGGAGCTGTTTTTT
TRBV5-1	few	TRBD1	TRBJ2-3	CASSLAQGSIREDTQYF	TGCGCCAGCAGCTTGGCACAGGGGTCAATAAGGGAAGATACGCAGTATTTT
TRBV7-3	.	TRBD2	TRBJ2-7	CASSSSGGAREQYF	TGTGCCAGCAGCTCTAGCGGGGGGGCTAGAGAGCAGTACTTC
TRBV6-5	many	TRBD1	TRBJ1-2	CASSPRTGLSYGYTF	TGTGCCAGCAGTCCACGGACAGGGCTAAGCTATGGCTACACCTTC
TRBV5-5	few	.	TRBJ2-1	CASSADTLNEQFF	TGTGCCAGCAGCGCCGACACCCTGAATGAGCAGTTCTTC
TRBV3-1	many	TRBD2	TRBJ2-1	CASSQAGGLGEQFF	TGTGCCAGCAGCCAGGCGGGGGGGCTCGGTGAGCAGTTCTTC
TRBV29-1	few	.	TRBJ2-7	CSVESPPGSYEQYF	TGCAGCGTTGAATCCCCCCCAGGGTCCTACGAGCAGTACTTC
TRBV7-3	.	.	TRBJ2-7	CASSLIAGNEQYF	TGTGCCAGCAGCTTAATTGCTGGGAACGAGCAGTACTTC
TRBV11-2	many	.	TRBJ2-5	CASSLVAGVRTQYF	TGTGCCAGCAGCTTAGTTGCAGGGGTGAGGACCCAGTACTTC
TRBV29-1	.	TRBD1	TRBJ1-1	CSVVDPTGVDTEAFF	TGCAGCGTTGTAGACCCTACAGGGGTAGACACTGAAGCTTTCTTT
TRBV20-1	few	.	TRBJ1-6	CSVSAVANNSPLHF	TGCAGTGTCTCGGCAGTCGCAAATAATTCACCCCTCCACTTT
TRBV2	few	TRBD1	TRBJ2-3	CASSRTGYTDTQYF	TGTGCCAGCAGCCGGACAGGGTACACAGATACGCAGTATTTT
TRBV7-2	many	.	TRBJ1-2	CASSLVFGTTYGYTF	TGTGCCAGCAGCTTAGTGTTCGGGACAACGTATGGCTACACCTTC
TRBV29-1	.	.	TRBJ2-3	CSVEGLEGTQYF	TGCAGCGTTGAAGGGCTTGAAGGTACGCAGTATTTT
TRBV29-1	.	TRBD1	TRBJ2-3	CSVDGQASVGGTQYF	TGCAGCGTTGATGGACAGGCGTCAGTCGGAGGTACGCAGTATTTT
TRBV7-9	many	.	TRBJ1-1	CASRAGTEAFF	TGTGCCAGCAGGGCCGGGACCGAAGCTTTCTTT
TRBV9	many	.	TRBJ1-2	CASSVGFTLGAVYGYTF	TGTGCCAGCAGCGTAGGATTTACCCTGGGGGCCGTCTATGGCTACACCTTC
TRBV6-6	few	.	TRBJ1-5	CASSPLDRNQPQHF	TGTGCCAGCAGTCCTCTGGACAGAAATCAGCCCCAGCATTTT
TRBV29-1	many	.	TRBJ2-2	CSVGTPNTGELFF	TGCAGCGTAGGAACTCCAAACACCGGGGAGCTGTTTTTT
TRBV6-6	many	TRBD2	TRBJ2-3	CASSPRGSGGAPSTDTQYF	TGTGCCAGCAGTCCCAGAGGGAGCGGGGGGGCCCCTAGCACAGATACGCAGTATTTT
TRBV20-1	many	TRBD1	TRBJ2-7	CSALRTGSYEQYF	TGCAGTGCTCTAAGGACAGGGAGTTACGAGCAGTACTTC
TRBV11-2	few	TRBD2	TRBJ2-5	CASSLGTSGGTSQETQYF	TGTGCCAGCAGCTTAGGGACTAGCGGGGGGACTTCCCAAGAGACCCAGTACTTC
TRBV7-2	few	.	TRBJ2-7	CASSLNYEQYF	TGTGCCAGCAGCCTCAACTACGAGCAGTACTTC
TRBV5-4	.	.	TRBJ1-4	CASSFWDNEKLFF	TGTGCCAGCAGCTTTTGGGATAATGAAAAACTGTTTTTT
TRBV3-1	.	.	TRBJ2-1	CASSQDRINEQFF	TGTGCCAGCAGCCAAGATCGGATCAATGAGCAGTTCTTC
TRBV3-1	.	.	TRBJ2-3	CASSHEGSTDTQYF	TGTGCCAGCAGCCATGAGGGTAGCACAGATACGCAGTATTTT
TRBV28	few	.	TRBJ1-2	CASSSSRGYTF	TGTGCCAGCAGTTCGAGTCGTGGCTACACCTTC
TRBV19	many	.	TRBJ1-5	CASTDTRQPQHF	TGTGCCAGTACTGACACCAGACAGCCCCAGCATTTT
TRBV12-3/TRBV12-4	few	.	TRBJ1-5	CASSKTQRSNQPQHF	TGTGCCAGCAGTAAAACTCAACGCAGCAATCAGCCCCAGCATTTT
TRBV7-6	many	.	TRBJ1-1	CASSLAGREDTEAFF	TGTGCCAGCAGCTTAGCGGGCAGGGAGGACACTGAAGCTTTCTTT